The T cell receptor beta chain described here comes from a study of CD8 T cells in ankylosing spondylitis. Regarding the study as a whole: Within ankylosing spondylitis blood, a TCR beta motif made up of seven or eight highly homologous variants appeared to be characteristic. Reports say disease-linked clones showed up significantly more in matched ankylosing spondylitis synovial fluid.

Using quantitative 5'-RACE with molecular barcodes, the authors made TCR beta libraries. Each CDR3 protein gets one entry after TCRdb re-called the 5' RACE reads with MiXCR. The sample yields around 890,000 distinct CDR3 sequences, 12% seen once. This CDR3 is 11 amino acids long. V was trimmed by 0 bases and J by 8 bases, leaving 3 bases between them. Germline CDR1 SGHRS, CDR2 YFSETQ. This clonotype was recorded many times. Its target is unknown. Sequences were obtained from blood, either unsorted or a sorted T cell fraction (not recorded which). This clonotype was obtained from a male donor with ankylosing spondylitis. The rearrangement joins TRBV5-1 to TRBJ2-1; no firm D call. In DNA form, the CDR3 reads TGCGCCAGCAGCTTGGCGGATGAGCAGTTCTTC. Its protein is CASSLADEQFF. Supplemented by reference TRBV5-1 and TRBJ2-1, the full variable domain reads KAGVTQTPRYLIKTRGQQVTLSCSPISGHRSVSWYQQTPGQGLQFLFEYFSETQRNKGNFPGRFSGRQFSNSRSEMNVSTLELGDSALYLCASSLADEQFFGPGTRLTVL.